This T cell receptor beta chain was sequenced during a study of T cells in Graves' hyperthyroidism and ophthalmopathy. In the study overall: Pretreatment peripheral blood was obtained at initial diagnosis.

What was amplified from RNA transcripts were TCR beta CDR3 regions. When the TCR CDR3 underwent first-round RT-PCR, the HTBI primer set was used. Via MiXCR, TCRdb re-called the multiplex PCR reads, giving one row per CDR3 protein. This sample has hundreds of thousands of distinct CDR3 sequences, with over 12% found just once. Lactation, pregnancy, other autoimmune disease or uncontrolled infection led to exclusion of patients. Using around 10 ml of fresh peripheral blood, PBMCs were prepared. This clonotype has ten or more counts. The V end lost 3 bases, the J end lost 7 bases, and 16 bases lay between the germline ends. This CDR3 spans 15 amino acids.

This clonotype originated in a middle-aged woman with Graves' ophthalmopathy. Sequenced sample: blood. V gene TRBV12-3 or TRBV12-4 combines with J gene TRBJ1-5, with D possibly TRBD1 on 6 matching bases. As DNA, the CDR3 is TGTGCCAGCAGTTTGCAGGGGCCCTCGAGGCAGCCCCAGCATTTT. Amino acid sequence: CASSLQGPSRQPQHF.